This T cell receptor (beta chain) was captured by sequencing in a study of blood T cell repertoires in COVID-19. Background on the study: Researchers got acute and convalescent COVID-19 samples from the United States, Italy and Spain.

V was clipped by 4 bases and J by 5 bases; unmatched bases: 6. Looked up from germline, CDR1 is PRHDT and CDR2 is FYEKMQ (reference sequence). The CDR3 consists of 17 residues. Some clones are missing from TCRdb's copy, which holds only in-frame ones; the method was immunoSEQ multiplex PCR. This table has 90,000 to 100,000 clones, 70% to 90% appearing once. This TCR came from a man between 65 and 79 years old with acute or convalescent COVID-19. The chain links TRBV13 to TRBJ2-1; 15 bases map to TRBD2. The sequencing input was peripheral blood. The CDR3, as DNA: TGTGCCAGCAGCTCCCTGGGACTAGCGGGGGGCCACAATGAGCAGTTCTTC. Translated, it gives CASSSLGLAGGHNEQFF.